Shown below are 4 T cell receptor beta chains from a single sample sequenced in a study of T cells in Graves' hyperthyroidism and ophthalmopathy (dated by TCRdb to 2018 to 2020). To prepare the library, multiplex PCR was applied. The reads were generated on an Illumina HiSeq 2000. The TCR beta CDR3 regions were amplified from the RNA transcripts. The first round of RT-PCR for the TCR CDR3 was performed with the HTBI primer set and the Qiagen OneStep RT-PCR kit. TCRdb's own reprocessing of the public reads used fastp at Q25 and MiXCR and kept productive beta chains. Each record represents a unique CDR3 protein, reported with the most common genes and DNA among its rows. In this sample the table shows 350,000 to 450,000 distinct CDR3 sequences, approximately 18% of which occur a single time. The top ten hold more than 30% of the sample. The sample comprised blood. The receptor source for this set is a woman aged 25-40 years with Graves' hyperthyroidism that later progressed to Graves' ophthalmopathy.

This clonotype has a handful of counts. The CDR3 spells CASSRDLPGPNVLTF. CDR3 DNA sequence: TGTGCCAGCAGCCGGGACCTCCCGGGGCCCAACGTCCTGACTTTC. The J gene is TRBJ2-6, the V gene TRBV6-1; TRBD1 or TRBD2 may be the D gene (5 bases each). The CDR3 is made up of 15 amino acids. Germline CDR1 reads MNHNS; CDR2 reads SASEGT. The V end was cut by 6 bases, the J end by 8 bases, with 17 bases between.

The table lists this clonotype with a few counts. With a much larger clone just one base away, this may be a read error. The chain recombines TRBV6-2 or TRBV6-3 with TRBJ2-5, with D possibly TRBD2 on 5 matching bases. The germline V gene has CDR1 MNHEY and CDR2 SVGEGT. The CDR3 is made up of 15 amino acids. The CDR3 coding sequence is TGTGGCAGCAGTTACTCTATTGGCGGGCAAGAGACCCAGTACTTC. It is translated as CGSSYSIGGQETQYF.

This clonotype showed up many times. V gene TRBV7-9 combines with J gene TRBJ2-7; D is tentatively TRBD1 or TRBD2 (5 bases each). The CDR3 runs 18 residues. V was cut by 8 bases and J by 7 bases, with 33 bases left in between. Germline V CDR1 and CDR2: SEHNR, FQNEAQ (reference sequence). The CDR3 sequence is CASSKGTIMGTGFGEQYF. DNA of the CDR3: TGTGCCAGCTCCAAGGGGACGATAATGGGGACCGGGTTTGGGGAGCAGTACTTC.

This clonotype was counted at least ten times. The gene calls are TRBV2 and TRBJ2-3, with a weak D call TRBD1 (6 bases). The CDR3 consists of 18 residues. V gave up 7 bases and J gave up 0 bases, with 23 bases separating them. Looked up from germline, CDR1 is SNHLY and CDR2 is FYNNEI. In DNA, the CDR3 is TGTGCCAGCACGGCGAATACGCCGTGGGACATTAGCACAGATACGCAGTATTTT. Its translation is CASTANTPWDISTDTQYF. Full variable domain (rest looked up from reference TRBV2 and TRBJ2-3): EPEVTQTPSHQVTQMGQEVILRCVPISNHLYFYWYRQILGQKVEFLVSFYNNEISEKSEIFDDQFSVERPDGSNFTLKIRSTKLEDSAMYFCASTANTPWDISTDTQYFGPGTRLTVL.